This T cell receptor beta chain appears in the sequencing data of a study of blood T cell repertoires in COVID-19. The overall study: From T cells, B-cell-depleted T cells, or PBMCs came the material, which was cDNA or gDNA.

Sequencing was performed with immunoSEQ multiplex PCR; in TCRdb, only in-frame clones are kept and a portion is missing. The table has 540,000 or so clones, roughly nine tenths seen once. V lost 0 bases to trimming and J lost 6 bases, with 11 bases between them. Germline CDR1 reads LGHNA; CDR2 reads YNFKEQ. The CDR3 runs 14 residues. The TCR comes from a woman aged 45 to 65 with COVID-19, enrolled during active disease. The V gene is TRBV4-2, the J gene TRBJ1-2, with D possibly being TRBD1 (5 bases). What was sequenced was peripheral blood. In DNA form, the CDR3 reads TGTGCCAGCAGCCAAGATGCGGGGGTAGATGGCTACACCTTC. It encodes CASSQDAGVDGYTF.